These T cell receptor beta chains were read from a single sample in a study of vaccination and CD4 T cells after COVID-19. What these receptors recognize is not known. TCRdb redid the calling of the PCR reads with MiXCR, one entry per CDR3 protein. Of roughly 10,000 distinct CDR3 sequences listed, around 23% are singletons. Sample: CD4+ T cells from blood, cultured in vitro, taken after SARS-CoV-2 vaccination. The receptors were gathered from a human donor who had recovered from COVID-19. Both conserved end residues are part of each CDR3. The order of the fields is CDR3 protein, clone size, V gene. Not every row has a clone size; where given, it reads once, few, many or a size class.

CDR3 protein: CATSGARETEAFF
clone size: medium-sized
V gene: TRBV15

CDR3 protein: CASSLRTGVPYNEQFF
clone size: few
V gene: TRBV27

CDR3 protein: CSARRGQGLWEQYF
clone size: few
V gene: TRBV20-1

CDR3 protein: CASSRETGYEQYF
clone size: NA
V gene: TRBV6-2/TRBV6-3

CDR3 protein: CASSYRQHTEAFF
clone size: few
V gene: TRBV7-2

CDR3 protein: CSAPRLADSYEQYF
clone size: NA
V gene: TRBV20-1

CDR3 protein: CSVTDRNEQFF
clone size: NA
V gene: TRBV29-1

CDR3 protein: CASSLGRVYGYTF
clone size: NA
V gene: TRBV5-6

CDR3 protein: CASSFGSRVKEAFF
clone size: few
V gene: TRBV6-5

CDR3 protein: CASSEQAGGKGGYTF
clone size: few
V gene: TRBV6-1